This is a list of T cell receptor beta chains from one sample in a study of sequential checkpoint blockade in melanoma. The assay was immunoSEQ multiplex PCR, and TCRdb's table has in-frame clones only and misses some. The data contain 4,000 to 5,000 clones, more than 20% of them singletons. Source: tumor tissue (inferred from file names), taken from a patient given nivolumab and ipilimumab in sequence. Receptor source: a human donor with melanoma. The CDR3 runs from the conserved cysteine through the conserved F or W. The D gene is left open where the match is weak. The size of a clone is reported for some rows only, either as once, few or many, or as a class for expanded clones.

D gene: -
J gene: TRBJ1-1
V gene: TRBV6-8
clone size: few
CDR3 protein: CAIKRNENTEAFF
CDR3 DNA: TGTGCCATCAAACGGAATGAGAACACTGAAGCTTTCTTT

D gene: TRBD1
J gene: TRBJ1-3
V gene: TRBV23-1
clone size: few
CDR3 protein: CASSGTGGNTIYF
CDR3 DNA: TGCGCCAGCAGTGGGACAGGTGGAAACACCATATATTTT

D gene: -
J gene: TRBJ1-1
V gene: TRBV7-8
clone size: few
CDR3 protein: CASRKGGYTEAFF
CDR3 DNA: TGTGCCAGCCGGAAGGGGGGGTACACTGAAGCTTTCTTT

D gene: -
J gene: TRBJ2-6
V gene: TRBV14
clone size: few
CDR3 protein: CASSKTSGANVLTF
CDR3 DNA: TGTGCCAGCAGTAAGACCTCTGGGGCCAACGTCCTGACTTTC

D gene: TRBD2
J gene: TRBJ2-3
V gene: TRBV19
clone size: -
CDR3 protein: CASSIDLLAGVPDTQYF
CDR3 DNA: TGTGCCAGTAGTATAGATCTCCTAGCGGGAGTGCCAGATACGCAGTATTTT

D gene: -
J gene: TRBJ1-2
V gene: TRBV15
clone size: -
CDR3 protein: CATSRTGNEPNYGYTF
CDR3 DNA: TGTGCCACCAGCAGAACAGGGAATGAACCTAACTATGGCTACACCTTC

D gene: -
J gene: TRBJ2-3
V gene: TRBV6-8
clone size: -
CDR3 protein: CASTLGGVRNTDTQYF
CDR3 DNA: TGTGCCAGCACCTTAGGAGGGGTTAGGAACACAGATACGCAGTATTTT

D gene: -
J gene: TRBJ2-1
V gene: TRBV9
clone size: medium-sized
CDR3 protein: CASSGRAGTPPEQFF
CDR3 DNA: TGTGCCAGCAGTGGCCGGGCGGGTACCCCCCCTGAGCAGTTCTTC

D gene: -
J gene: TRBJ2-5
V gene: TRBV7-7
clone size: many
CDR3 protein: CASSFTTGQGPETQYF
CDR3 DNA: TGTGCCAGCAGTTTTACGACGGGCCAGGGCCCAGAGACCCAGTACTTC

D gene: -
J gene: TRBJ1-2
V gene: TRBV14
clone size: -
CDR3 protein: CASSQVRGLGYTF
CDR3 DNA: TGTGCCAGCAGCCAAGTTCGGGGGCTCGGCTACACCTTC

D gene: -
J gene: TRBJ2-7
V gene: TRBV11-3
clone size: few
CDR3 protein: CASKIRSGGDEQYF
CDR3 DNA: TGTGCCAGCAAGATTAGGTCAGGAGGGGACGAGCAGTACTTC

D gene: TRBD2
J gene: TRBJ2-3
V gene: TRBV9
clone size: few
CDR3 protein: CASSPREGGLRADTQYF
CDR3 DNA: TGTGCCAGCAGCCCCCGGGAGGGGGGGCTGAGAGCAGATACGCAGTATTTT

D gene: -
J gene: TRBJ1-3
V gene: TRBV8-2
clone size: few
CDR3 protein: CASSQLGGYGNTIYF
CDR3 DNA: TGTGCCAGCTCACAACTAGGGGGATATGGAAACACCATATATTTT

D gene: TRBD2
J gene: TRBJ2-3
V gene: TRBV9
clone size: few
CDR3 protein: CASSLLSSGSADTQYF
CDR3 DNA: TGTGCCAGCAGCTTATTATCTAGCGGGAGTGCAGATACGCAGTATTTT

D gene: -
J gene: TRBJ2-7
V gene: TRBV6-8
clone size: few
CDR3 protein: CASSSLGTPYEQYF
CDR3 DNA: TGTGCCAGCAGTTCCTTGGGCACCCCCTACGAGCAGTACTTC

D gene: TRBD2
J gene: TRBJ2-3
V gene: TRBV6-8
clone size: few
CDR3 protein: CASSGMVPGGLAVQDTQYF
CDR3 DNA: TGTGCCAGCAGCGGAATGGTCCCCGGAGGACTAGCGGTTCAAGATACGCAGTATTTT

D gene: TRBD1
J gene: TRBJ2-3
V gene: TRBV9
clone size: many
CDR3 protein: CASSPDRERITDTQYF
CDR3 DNA: TGTGCCAGCAGCCCCGACAGGGAACGGATAACAGATACGCAGTATTTT

D gene: -
J gene: TRBJ2-7
V gene: TRBV11-3
clone size: medium-sized
CDR3 protein: CASSPIRGDYEQYF
CDR3 DNA: TGTGCCAGCAGCCCTATTCGGGGAGATTACGAGCAGTACTTC

D gene: TRBD1
J gene: TRBJ1-6
V gene: TRBV11-3
clone size: medium-sized
CDR3 protein: CASSLGQGESSPLHF
CDR3 DNA: TGTGCCAGCAGCTTAGGACAGGGGGAAAGTTCACCCCTCCACTTT

D gene: TRBD2
J gene: TRBJ2-2
V gene: TRBV6-8
clone size: -
CDR3 protein: CASSLYIRGGHTGELFF
CDR3 DNA: TGTGCCAGCAGCCTTTACATTCGGGGGGGCCATACCGGGGAGCTGTTTTTT

D gene: -
J gene: TRBJ1-1
V gene: TRBV9
clone size: few
CDR3 protein: CASSVFPGTPNTEAFF
CDR3 DNA: TGTGCCAGCAGCGTATTCCCCGGGACGCCCAACACTGAAGCTTTCTTT

D gene: -
J gene: TRBJ1-3
V gene: TRBV9
clone size: -
CDR3 protein: CASSVSFGSSGNTIYF
CDR3 DNA: TGTGCCAGCAGCGTTAGTTTCGGGAGCTCTGGAAACACCATATATTTT

D gene: -
J gene: TRBJ1-2
V gene: TRBV5-1
clone size: -
CDR3 protein: CASKQDTHNYGYTF
CDR3 DNA: TGCGCCAGCAAACAGGATACTCATAACTATGGCTACACCTTC

D gene: TRBD2
J gene: TRBJ2-5
V gene: TRBV11-3
clone size: -
CDR3 protein: CASSLDGVAGGSTQYF
CDR3 DNA: TGTGCCAGCAGCTTAGATGGGGTAGCGGGGGGATCGACCCAGTACTTC

D gene: TRBD1
J gene: TRBJ1-4
V gene: TRBV5-1
clone size: -
CDR3 protein: CASSQDRASEKLFF
CDR3 DNA: TGCGCCAGCAGCCAAGACAGGGCGAGTGAAAAACTGTTTTTT

D gene: -
J gene: TRBJ1-2
V gene: TRBV23-1
clone size: many
CDR3 protein: CASSQDFRERGYTF
CDR3 DNA: TGCGCCAGCAGCCAAGACTTCAGGGAGAGAGGCTACACCTTC

D gene: -
J gene: TRBJ2-3
V gene: TRBV19
clone size: once
CDR3 protein: CASSIGGPDTQYF
CDR3 DNA: TGTGCCAGTAGTATCGGGGGGCCCGACACGCAGTATTTT

D gene: TRBD1
J gene: TRBJ1-4
V gene: TRBV5-1
clone size: -
CDR3 protein: CASSLTGTGSEKLFF
CDR3 DNA: TGCGCCAGCAGCTTAACCGGGACAGGGAGTGAAAAACTGTTTTTT

D gene: -
J gene: TRBJ1-6
V gene: TRBV7-4
clone size: few
CDR3 protein: CASSFFGVSPLHF
CDR3 DNA: TGTGCCAGCAGCTTTTTCGGGGTGTCACCCCTCCACTTT

D gene: -
J gene: TRBJ2-7
V gene: TRBV11-3
clone size: many
CDR3 protein: CASRIRESSYQQYF
CDR3 DNA: TGTGCCAGCCGAATCCGGGAGAGCTCCTACCAGCAGTACTTC